Each of the 25 T cell receptor beta chains below was sequenced from the same sample in a study of OX40 agonist ivuxolimab in advanced cancers. TCRdb's copy holds only in-frame clones and misses some; the assay was immunoSEQ multiplex PCR. The table records about 120,000 clones, around 91% of them present only once. Material: CD4+ or CD8+ T cells sorted from blood, obtained in a trial of the OX40 agonist ivuxolimab. These receptors all stem from an adult with an advanced solid tumor such as melanoma, head and neck, liver or kidney cancer.

The chain employs TRBV6-5 and TRBJ1-5; D unresolved. The CDR3 has 14 amino acids. CDR1 is MNHEY and CDR2 is SVGAGI in the germline V gene. V was shortened by 6 bases and J by 0 bases, with 9 bases between the two germline ends. The CDR3 DNA follows: TGTGCCAGCAGGGAGTTTCTTAGCAATCAGCCCCAGCATTTT. This encodes CASREFLSNQPQHF.

The chain links TRBV27 to TRBJ2-1; D tentatively reads TRBD1 or TRBD2 (6 bases each). The ends were cut back, 6 bases at V and 2 bases at J, with 14 bases in the middle. The CDR3 consists of 15 residues. CDR1 MNHEY and CDR2 SMNVEV come from the germline V gene (reference sequence). This CDR3 reads CASRIDRGPYNEQFF. The CDR3 nucleotides are TGTGCCAGCAGAATTGACCGGGGGCCCTACAATGAGCAGTTCTTC.

The V gene is TRBV4-3, the J gene TRBJ1-5; D call uncertain. Germline loops: CDR1 LGHNA, CDR2 YSLEER. V was clipped by 3 bases and J by 12 bases, with 15 bases between them. This CDR3 contains 13 residues. The CDR3 DNA sequence: TGCGCCAGCAGCCAGGCCCTTTCGTATCTCCAGCATTTT. This sequence encodes CASSQALSYLQHF.

Concerning this clone itself: At one of its ends the junction is not consistent with the germline gene, which may arise from a read error. The genes are TRBV6-1 and TRBJ2-5; 7 nucleotides align to TRBD2. This CDR3 is built from 14 residues. CDR1 and CDR2 (germline): MNHNS, SASEGT. In DNA form, the CDR3 reads TGTGCCAGCAGTAAAGCGGGGAATCAAGAGACCCAGTACTTC. It translates to CASSKAGNQETQYF.

The chain joins TRBV6-5 to TRBJ2-4; 8 bases agree with TRBD2. Trimming cost V 5 bases and J 9 bases; bases outside gene matches: 9. The germline CDR1 and CDR2 sequences are MNHEY and SVGAGI. The CDR3 runs to 14 residues. The CDR3: CASSPGGAASIQYF. CDR3 bases: TGTGCCAGCAGTCCGGGGGGGGCGGCCAGCATTCAGTACTTC.

V usage is TRBV4-3 and J usage is TRBJ2-7; D is perhaps TRBD2 (5 bases). This CDR3 spans 15 amino acids. Trimming stripped 1 base from V and 7 bases from J, with 17 bases between. Germline values: CDR1 LGHNA, CDR2 YSLEER. CDR3 protein: CASSQVWLPPGEQYF. As DNA, the CDR3 is TGCGCCAGCAGCCAAGTATGGCTACCTCCGGGGGAGCAGTACTTC.

The genes are TRBV11-2 and TRBJ1-1; D may be TRBD1 (5 bases). The CDR3 loop spans 13 amino acids. Germline lookup yields CDR1 SGHAT and CDR2 FQNNGV. The V end was cut by 5 bases, the J end by 4 bases, with 11 bases between. CDR3 sequence: CASSPRTGTEAFF. The CDR3 DNA sequence: TGTGCCAGCAGCCCCCGTACAGGCACTGAAGCTTTCTTT.

The V and J genes are TRBV7-2 and TRBJ1-4; D gene ambiguous. Looked up from germline, CDR1 is SGHTA and CDR2 is FQGNSA. V was clipped by 6 bases and J by 0 bases, with 8 bases between them. The CDR3 consists of 14 residues. CDR3 in DNA: TGTGCCAGCAGTCCGTGGTCAACTAATGAAAAACTGTTTTTT. Its protein is CASSPWSTNEKLFF.

The CDR3: CASSAKRDSAYEQYF. CDR3 in DNA: TGCGCCAGCAGCGCCAAACGGGACTCCGCCTACGAGCAGTACTTC. The V and J genes are TRBV5-1 and TRBJ2-7; D is perhaps TRBD2 (6 bases). The V gene lost 4 bases and the J gene lost 2 bases, with 16 bases spanning the gap. CDR1 and CDR2 from the germline V gene are SGHRS and YFSETQ. This CDR3 spans 15 amino acids.

The chain links TRBV4-3 to TRBJ2-7, with 12 positions matching TRBD2. Germline values: CDR1 LGHNA, CDR2 YSLEER. The CDR3 is 18 residues long. The V and J ends lost 0 bases and 0 bases, in that order; junction bases with no gene match: 6. For the CDR3, the DNA is TGCGCCAGCAGCCAAGATCGGACTAGCGGGGTGAGCTCCTACGAGCAGTACTTC. It translates to CASSQDRTSGVSSYEQYF.

CDR3 DNA sequence: TGTGCCAGCAACCGACAGGGGATGGAGACCCAGTACTTC. Translated, it gives CASNRQGMETQYF. This rearrangement joins TRBV5-6 to TRBJ2-5; 8 bases line up with TRBD1. V was clipped by 6 bases and J by 5 bases; unmatched bases: 6. This CDR3 is built from 13 residues. Germline lookup yields CDR1 SGHDT and CDR2 YYEEEE. The full variable domain, with the rest looked up from reference TRBV5-6 and TRBJ2-5, is DAGVTQSPTHLIKTRGQQVTLRCSPKSGHDTVSWYQQALGQGPQFIFQYYEEEERQRGNFPDRFSGHQFPNYSSELNVNALLLGDSALYLCASNRQGMETQYFGPGTRLLVL.

The chain links TRBV13 to TRBJ1-2; possibly TRBD1 for D (6 bases). Trimming removed 0 bases at V and 3 bases at J, with 11 bases between. Per germline, CDR1 PRHDT and CDR2 FYEKMQ (reference sequence). The CDR3 totals 15 residues. DNA for the CDR3: TGTGCCAGCAGCTTAGGAACCAGGGGTGACTATGGCTACACCTTC. Protein product: CASSLGTRGDYGYTF.

The rearrangement joins TRBV18 to TRBJ2-2; D gene ambiguous. V dropped 2 bases and J dropped 1 base, with 5 bases sitting between them. CDR3 length equals 14 residues. The germline CDR1 and CDR2 sequences are KGHSH and LQKENI. CDR3 residues: CASSPSGNTGELFF. The CDR3 nucleotides are TGTGCCAGCTCACCATCTGGGAACACCGGGGAGCTGTTTTTT.

V gene TRBV28 combines with J gene TRBJ2-2; D might be TRBD1 (5 bases). CDR1 and CDR2 (germline): MDHEN, SYDVKM. This CDR3 has 15 residues. Trimming left V 3 bases short and J 6 bases short, with 14 bases between. CDR3 nucleotide sequence: TGTGCCAGCAGTTTTCCTTTCAGGGCGGCCGGGGAGCTGTTTTTT. This sequence encodes CASSFPFRAAGELFF.

In the case of this clone: The junction departs from germline at one end; a sequencing error may be responsible. The sample holds other DNA sequences that translate to the same CDR3. The CDR3, as DNA: TGCGCCAGCAGCCAAGGACTAGCGGGGCGGCATGAGCAATTCTTC. Amino acids: CASSQGLAGRHEQFF. V gene TRBV4-3 combines with J gene TRBJ2-1; 11 nucleotides agree with TRBD2. The CDR3 spans 15 residues. The germline V gene has CDR1 LGHNA and CDR2 YSLEER.

The V gene is TRBV13, the J gene TRBJ1-2; D is ambiguous. The CDR3 is 14 residues long. Trimming left V 5 bases short and J 8 bases short, with 18 bases between. The germline V gene has CDR1 PRHDT and CDR2 FYEKMQ (reference sequence). The CDR3 protein is CASSPDGGVGGYTF. CDR3 DNA: TGTGCCAGCAGCCCGGACGGTGGAGTAGGCGGCTACACCTTC.

V usage is TRBV6-5 and J usage is TRBJ2-1; no reliable D call. CDR1 and CDR2 (germline): MNHEY, SVGAGI. The CDR3 has 13 residues. V lost 6 bases and J 6 bases, leaving 12 bases between the germline ends. The CDR3 DNA sequence: TGTGCCAGCAGCTCCCTTAAAGGCAATGAGCAGTTCTTC. This sequence encodes CASSSLKGNEQFF.

The rearrangement joins TRBV20-1 to TRBJ2-1; TRBD1 agrees at 7 bases. The CDR3 extends over 11 amino acids. Germline trimming cut 6 bases from V and 10 bases from J; bases unmatched to any gene: 6. Germline V gene data show CDR1 as DFQATT and CDR2 as SNEGSKA (reference sequence). The CDR3, as DNA: TGCAGTGCCCTGACAGGGTGGGAGCAGTTCTTC. Translation: CSALTGWEQFF.

This clone has a handful of counts. V usage is TRBV21-1 and J usage is TRBJ2-6; TRBD1, as called in the table, went unchecked against the DNA. TRBV21-1 is a listed pseudogene. The CDR3 runs 19 residues. The CDR3 spells CASSNSLQGQGSGANVLTF. In nucleotides, the CDR3 is TGTGCCAGCAGCAACTCCCTTCAAGGCCAGGGTTCTGGGGCCAACGTCCTGACTTTC.

The chain is built from TRBV4-3 and TRBJ2-2, with 8 bases matching TRBD2. The CDR3 loop spans 16 amino acids. The J segment lost 7 bases and the V segment lost 2 bases, leaving 9 bases of the junction unmatched. In germline, CDR1 is LGHNA, CDR2 YSLEER. CDR3 nucleotides: TGCGCCAGCAGCCAATTAAACGGGGGGGCCGGCGGGGAGCTGTTTTTT. Its protein is CASSQLNGGAGGELFF.

The rearrangement links TRBV6-6 to TRBJ2-5, with 10 bases identical to TRBD2. CDR3 length equals 15 residues. The J segment lost 2 bases and the V segment lost 7 bases, leaving 7 bases of the junction unmatched. The germline CDR1 and CDR2 sequences are MNHNY and SVGAGI (reference sequence). The CDR3: CASTLAGVLQETQYF. CDR3 coding DNA: TGTGCCAGCACCCTAGCGGGGGTTCTTCAAGAGACCCAGTACTTC.

This chain uses TRBV6-1 with TRBJ2-7; D is perhaps TRBD1 or TRBD2 (5 bases each). The CDR3 is 15 residues long. Trimming pared 5 bases from V and 4 bases from J, leaving 18 bases between. Germline V gene lookup returns CDR1 MNHNS and CDR2 SASEGT. The CDR3 is CASSPHGAEGYEQYF. Here the CDR3 DNA reads TGTGCCAGCAGTCCGCACGGGGCAGAAGGGTACGAGCAGTACTTC.

The chain is built from TRBV18 and TRBJ1-6; D not certain. Looked up from germline, CDR1 is KGHSH and CDR2 is LQKENI. This CDR3 comprises 14 residues. V lost 0 bases to trimming and J lost 6 bases, with 6 bases between them. The CDR3: CASSPPERNSPLHF. The CDR3 DNA sequence: TGTGCCAGCTCACCACCGGAGCGTAATTCACCCCTCCACTTT.

V gene TRBV19 combines with J gene TRBJ2-5; D gene ambiguous. Germline V gene data show CDR1 as LNHDA and CDR2 as SQIVND (reference sequence). The CDR3 has 10 residues. V lost 9 bases, J lost 12 bases, and 14 bases lay in between. The CDR3 region has the DNA TGTGCCAGCGGGCCAGGAGAAAAGTACTTC. Amino acids: CASGPGEKYF.

The V gene is TRBV7-2, the J gene TRBJ1-5, with no clear D. The CDR3 sequence is 13 residues long. Germline V lookup: CDR1 SGHTA, CDR2 FQGNSA. V lost 1 base, J lost 0 bases, and 1 base lay in between. CDR3 DNA: TGTGCCAGCAGCTTAGATAGCAATCAGCCCCAGCATTTT. Protein: CASSLDSNQPQHF.